The present T cell receptor (beta chain) was sequenced within a study of blood T cell repertoires in COVID-19. The wider study: Material from acute and convalescent COVID-19 was sourced from the United States, Italy and Spain. The cDNA or gDNA used as material had been derived from T cells, B-cell-depleted T cells, or PBMCs.

In the authors' methods: Using reference gene primer amplification, nucleated cell counts were estimated. Libraries were prepared by immunoSEQ multiplex PCR; TCRdb keeps only in-frame clonotypes and omits some of them. The V and J calls and clone size were taken over from that table, and D and trimming were inferred from the DNA. The sample contains around 80,000 clones, approximately 80% of which appear only once. The CDR3 totals 20 residues. V shed 0 bases, J shed 2 bases, and the junction held 11 bases outside the gene matches. Germline V gene data show CDR1 as MNHNS and CDR2 as SASEGT. The source of this sequence is a human donor in a cohort sampled during active COVID-19. Input material: peripheral blood. V is TRBV6-1 and J is TRBJ2-1, with 12 bases lining up with TRBD2. CDR3: CASSEALGLAGGRAYNEQFF. Here the CDR3 DNA reads TGTGCCAGCAGTGAAGCGCTAGGGCTAGCGGGGGGGCGGGCCTACAATGAGCAGTTCTTC.